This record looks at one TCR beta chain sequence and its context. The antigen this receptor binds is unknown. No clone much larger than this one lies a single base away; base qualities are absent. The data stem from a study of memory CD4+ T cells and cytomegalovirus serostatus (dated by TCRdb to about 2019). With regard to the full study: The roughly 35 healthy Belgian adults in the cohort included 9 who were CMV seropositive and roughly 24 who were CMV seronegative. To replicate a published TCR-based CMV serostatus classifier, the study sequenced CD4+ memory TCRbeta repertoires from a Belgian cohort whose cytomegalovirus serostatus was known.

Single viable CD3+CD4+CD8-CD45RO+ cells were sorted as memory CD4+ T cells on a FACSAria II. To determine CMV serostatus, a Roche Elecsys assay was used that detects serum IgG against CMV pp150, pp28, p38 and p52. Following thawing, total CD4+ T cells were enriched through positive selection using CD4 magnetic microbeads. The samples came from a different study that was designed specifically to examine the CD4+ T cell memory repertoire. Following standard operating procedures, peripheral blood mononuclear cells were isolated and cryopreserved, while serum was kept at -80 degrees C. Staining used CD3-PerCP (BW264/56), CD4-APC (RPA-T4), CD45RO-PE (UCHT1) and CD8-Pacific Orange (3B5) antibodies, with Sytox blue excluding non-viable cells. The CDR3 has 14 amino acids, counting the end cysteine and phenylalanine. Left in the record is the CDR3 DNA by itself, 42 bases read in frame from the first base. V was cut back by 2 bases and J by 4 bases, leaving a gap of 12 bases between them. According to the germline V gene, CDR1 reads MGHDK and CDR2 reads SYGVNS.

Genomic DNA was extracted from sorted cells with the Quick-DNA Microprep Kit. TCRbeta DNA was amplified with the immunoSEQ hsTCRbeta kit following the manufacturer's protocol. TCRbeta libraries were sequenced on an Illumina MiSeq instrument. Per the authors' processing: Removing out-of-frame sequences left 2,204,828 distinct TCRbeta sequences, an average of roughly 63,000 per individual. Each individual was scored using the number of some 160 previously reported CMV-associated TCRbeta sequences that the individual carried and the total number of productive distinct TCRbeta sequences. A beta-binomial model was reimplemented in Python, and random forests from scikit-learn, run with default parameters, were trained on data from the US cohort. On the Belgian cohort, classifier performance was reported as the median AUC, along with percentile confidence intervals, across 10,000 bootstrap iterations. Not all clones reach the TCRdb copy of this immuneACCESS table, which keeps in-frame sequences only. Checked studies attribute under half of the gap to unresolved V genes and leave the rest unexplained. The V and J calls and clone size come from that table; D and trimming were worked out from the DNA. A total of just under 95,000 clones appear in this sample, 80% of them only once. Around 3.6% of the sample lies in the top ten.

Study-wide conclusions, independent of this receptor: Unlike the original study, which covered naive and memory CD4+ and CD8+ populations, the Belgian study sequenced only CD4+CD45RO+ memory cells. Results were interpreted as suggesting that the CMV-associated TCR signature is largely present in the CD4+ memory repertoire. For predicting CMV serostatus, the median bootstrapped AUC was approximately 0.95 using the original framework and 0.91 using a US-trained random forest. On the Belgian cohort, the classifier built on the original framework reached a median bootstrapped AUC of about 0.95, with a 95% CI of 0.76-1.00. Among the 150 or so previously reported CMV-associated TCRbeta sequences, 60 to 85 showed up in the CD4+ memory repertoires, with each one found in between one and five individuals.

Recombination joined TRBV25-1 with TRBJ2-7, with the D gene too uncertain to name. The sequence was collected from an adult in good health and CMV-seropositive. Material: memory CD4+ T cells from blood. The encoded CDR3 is CASSEPYTVYEQYF. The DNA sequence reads TGTGCCAGCAGTGAACCATACACCGTATACGAGCAGTACTTC.